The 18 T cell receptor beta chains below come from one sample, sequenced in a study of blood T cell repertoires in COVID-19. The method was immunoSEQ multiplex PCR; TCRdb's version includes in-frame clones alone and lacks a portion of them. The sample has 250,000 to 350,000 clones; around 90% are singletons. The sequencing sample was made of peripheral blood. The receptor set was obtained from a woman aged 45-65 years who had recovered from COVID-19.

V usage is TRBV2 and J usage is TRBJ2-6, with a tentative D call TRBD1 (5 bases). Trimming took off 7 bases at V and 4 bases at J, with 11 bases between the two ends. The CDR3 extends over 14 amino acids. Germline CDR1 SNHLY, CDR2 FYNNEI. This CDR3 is CASTQGAGANVLTF. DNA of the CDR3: TGTGCCAGCACGCAAGGGGCCGGGGCCAACGTCCTGACTTTC.

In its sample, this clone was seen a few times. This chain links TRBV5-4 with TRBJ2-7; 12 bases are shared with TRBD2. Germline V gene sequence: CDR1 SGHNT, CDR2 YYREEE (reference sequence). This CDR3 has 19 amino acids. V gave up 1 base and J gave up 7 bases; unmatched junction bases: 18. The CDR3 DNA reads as TGTGCCAGCAGCTTGAATGGACTAGCGGGAACCCTCCCGGGAAGGGAGCAGTACTTC. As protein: CASSLNGLAGTLPGREQYF.

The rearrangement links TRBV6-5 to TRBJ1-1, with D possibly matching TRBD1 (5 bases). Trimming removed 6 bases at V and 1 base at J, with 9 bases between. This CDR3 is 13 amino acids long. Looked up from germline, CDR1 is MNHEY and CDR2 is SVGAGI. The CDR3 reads CASSATGNTEAFF. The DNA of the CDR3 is TGTGCCAGCAGCGCTACAGGGAACACTGAAGCTTTCTTT.

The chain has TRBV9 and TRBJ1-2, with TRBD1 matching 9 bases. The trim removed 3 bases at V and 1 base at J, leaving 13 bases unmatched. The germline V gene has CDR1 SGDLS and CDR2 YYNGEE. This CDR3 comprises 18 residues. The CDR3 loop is CASSASRGQGPDNYGYTF. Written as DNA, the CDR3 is TGTGCCAGCAGCGCCTCCCGGGGACAGGGTCCCGATAACTATGGCTACACCTTC.

The CDR3 loop reads CASSQTDTQYF. CDR3 coding DNA: TGTGCCAGCAGTCAGACAGATACGCAGTATTTT. The chain employs TRBV11-2 and TRBJ2-3, with D unclear. The CDR3 extends over 11 amino acids. Germline CDR1 is SGHAT and CDR2 is FQNNGV. Trimming shortened V by 6 bases and J by 3 bases, and 4 bases separated the two germline ends.

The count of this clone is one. The CDR3 here is CASTVAGRGGEKLFF. CDR3 nucleotide sequence: TGTGCCAGCACCGTGGCCGGACGGGGTGGTGAAAAACTGTTTTTT. The genes are TRBV7-2 and TRBJ1-4; D call uncertain. The CDR3 is 15 residues long. Deletions cut 7 bases from V and 7 bases from J, with 19 bases between. The germline CDR1 and CDR2 sequences are SGHTA and FQGNSA.

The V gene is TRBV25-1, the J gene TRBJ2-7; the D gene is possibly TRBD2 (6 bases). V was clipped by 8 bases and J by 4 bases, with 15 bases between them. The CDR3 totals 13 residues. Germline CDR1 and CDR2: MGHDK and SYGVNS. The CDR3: CASRAGFSYEQYF. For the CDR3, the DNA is TGTGCCAGCCGTGCGGGGTTTTCATACGAGCAGTACTTC.

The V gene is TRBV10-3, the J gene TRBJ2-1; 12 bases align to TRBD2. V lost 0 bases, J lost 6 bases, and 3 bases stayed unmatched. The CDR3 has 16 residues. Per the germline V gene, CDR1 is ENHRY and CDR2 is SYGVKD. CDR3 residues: CAISESTSGGPNEQFF. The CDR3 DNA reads TGTGCCATCAGTGAGTCGACTAGCGGGGGCCCCAATGAGCAGTTCTTC.

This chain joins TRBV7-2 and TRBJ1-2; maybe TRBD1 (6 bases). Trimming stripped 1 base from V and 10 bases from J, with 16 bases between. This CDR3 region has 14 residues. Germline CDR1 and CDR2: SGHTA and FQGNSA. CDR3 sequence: CASSLVGAGDVYTF. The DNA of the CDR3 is TGTGCCAGCAGCTTAGTGGGGGCGGGGGATGTCTACACCTTC.

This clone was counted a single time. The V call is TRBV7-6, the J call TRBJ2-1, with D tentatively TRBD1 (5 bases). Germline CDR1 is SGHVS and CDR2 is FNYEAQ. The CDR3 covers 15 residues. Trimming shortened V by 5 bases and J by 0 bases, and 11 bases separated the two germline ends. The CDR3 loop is CASSPGRSSYNEQFF. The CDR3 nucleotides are TGTGCCAGCAGCCCAGGGCGTAGCTCCTACAATGAGCAGTTCTTC.

The CDR3 reads CASTMDRGNTGELFF. CDR3 coding DNA: TGTGCCAGCACTATGGACAGGGGGAACACCGGGGAGCTGTTTTTT. The chain has TRBV2 and TRBJ2-2, with 9 bases fitting TRBD1. The germline gives CDR1 SNHLY, CDR2 FYNNEI. V was clipped by 7 bases and J by 1 base; unmatched bases: 4. This CDR3 is built from 15 residues.

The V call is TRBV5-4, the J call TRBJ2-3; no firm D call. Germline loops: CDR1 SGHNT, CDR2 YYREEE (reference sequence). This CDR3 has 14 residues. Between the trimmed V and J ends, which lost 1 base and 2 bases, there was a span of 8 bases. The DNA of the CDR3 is TGTGCCAGCAGCTTGCGGTCGTACACAGATACGCAGTATTTT. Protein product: CASSLRSYTDTQYF.

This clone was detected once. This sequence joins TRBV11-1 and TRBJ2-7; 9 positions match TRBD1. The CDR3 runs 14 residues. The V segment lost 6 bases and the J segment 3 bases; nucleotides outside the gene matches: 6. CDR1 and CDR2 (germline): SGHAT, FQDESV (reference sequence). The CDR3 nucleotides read TGTGCCAGCAGAGGGACAGGGTATTTCTACGAGCAGTACTTC. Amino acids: CASRGTGYFYEQYF.

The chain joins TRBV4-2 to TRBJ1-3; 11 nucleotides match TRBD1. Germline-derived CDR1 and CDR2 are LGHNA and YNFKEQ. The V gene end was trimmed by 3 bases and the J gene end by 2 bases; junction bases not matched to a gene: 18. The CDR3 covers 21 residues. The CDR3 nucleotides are TGTGCCAGCAGCCAGGGGGGATTCGGGACAGGGGGGCAAAGCCCTGGAAACACCATATATTTT. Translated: CASSQGGFGTGGQSPGNTIYF.

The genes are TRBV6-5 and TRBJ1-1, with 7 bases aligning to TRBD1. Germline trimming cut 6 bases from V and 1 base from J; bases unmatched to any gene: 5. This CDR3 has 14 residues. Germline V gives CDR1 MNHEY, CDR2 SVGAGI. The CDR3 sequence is CASRQGTANTEAFF. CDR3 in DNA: TGTGCCAGCAGACAGGGGACGGCGAACACTGAAGCTTTCTTT.

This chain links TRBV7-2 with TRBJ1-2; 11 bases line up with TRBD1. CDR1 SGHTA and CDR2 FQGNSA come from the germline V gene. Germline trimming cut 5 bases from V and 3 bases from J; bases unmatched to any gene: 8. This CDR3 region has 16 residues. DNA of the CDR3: TGTGCCAGCAGCATAACTGGACAGGGGGCTGACTATGGCTACACCTTC. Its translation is CASSITGQGADYGYTF.

The CDR3 here is CSFAGASYEQYF. CDR3 coding DNA: TGCAGCTTTGCCGGAGCCTCCTACGAGCAGTACTTC. The V gene is TRBV29-1, the J gene TRBJ2-7; no clear D gene. The CDR3 contains 12 residues. Germline CDR1 SQVTM, CDR2 ANQGSEA. The ends were cut back, 8 bases at V and 0 bases at J, with 11 bases in the middle.

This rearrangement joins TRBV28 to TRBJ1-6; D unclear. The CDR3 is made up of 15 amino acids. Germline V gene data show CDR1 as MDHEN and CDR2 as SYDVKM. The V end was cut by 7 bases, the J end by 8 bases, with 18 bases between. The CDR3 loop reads CASIEREIGYSPLHF. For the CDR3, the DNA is TGTGCCAGCATCGAGAGGGAAATCGGTTATTCACCCCTCCACTTT.